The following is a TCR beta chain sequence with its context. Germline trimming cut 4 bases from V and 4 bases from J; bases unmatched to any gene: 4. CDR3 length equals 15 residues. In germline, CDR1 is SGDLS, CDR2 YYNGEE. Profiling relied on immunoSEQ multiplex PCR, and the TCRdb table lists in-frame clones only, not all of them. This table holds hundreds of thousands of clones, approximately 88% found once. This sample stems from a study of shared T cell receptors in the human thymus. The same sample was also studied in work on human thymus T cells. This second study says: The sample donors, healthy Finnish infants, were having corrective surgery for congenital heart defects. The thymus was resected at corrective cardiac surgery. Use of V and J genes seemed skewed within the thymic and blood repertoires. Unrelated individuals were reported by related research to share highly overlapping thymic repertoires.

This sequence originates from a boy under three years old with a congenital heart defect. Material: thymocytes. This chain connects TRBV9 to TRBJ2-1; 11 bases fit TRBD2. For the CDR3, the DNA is TGTGCCAGCAGCATCGGGACTAGCGGTTACAATGAGCAGTTCTTC. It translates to CASSIGTSGYNEQFF.